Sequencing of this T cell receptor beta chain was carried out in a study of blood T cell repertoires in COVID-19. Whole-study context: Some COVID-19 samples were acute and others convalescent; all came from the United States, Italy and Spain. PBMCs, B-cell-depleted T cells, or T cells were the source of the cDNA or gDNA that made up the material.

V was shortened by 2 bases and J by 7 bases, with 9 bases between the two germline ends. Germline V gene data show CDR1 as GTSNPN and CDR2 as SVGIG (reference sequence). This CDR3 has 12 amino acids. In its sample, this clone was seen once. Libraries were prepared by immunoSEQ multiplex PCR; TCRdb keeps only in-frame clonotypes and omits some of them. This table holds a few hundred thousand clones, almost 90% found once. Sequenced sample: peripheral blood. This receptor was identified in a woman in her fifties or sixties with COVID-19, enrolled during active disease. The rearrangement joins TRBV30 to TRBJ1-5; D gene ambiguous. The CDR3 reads CAWSIRGQPQHF. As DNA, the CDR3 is TGTGCCTGGAGTATCAGAGGACAGCCCCAGCATTTT.